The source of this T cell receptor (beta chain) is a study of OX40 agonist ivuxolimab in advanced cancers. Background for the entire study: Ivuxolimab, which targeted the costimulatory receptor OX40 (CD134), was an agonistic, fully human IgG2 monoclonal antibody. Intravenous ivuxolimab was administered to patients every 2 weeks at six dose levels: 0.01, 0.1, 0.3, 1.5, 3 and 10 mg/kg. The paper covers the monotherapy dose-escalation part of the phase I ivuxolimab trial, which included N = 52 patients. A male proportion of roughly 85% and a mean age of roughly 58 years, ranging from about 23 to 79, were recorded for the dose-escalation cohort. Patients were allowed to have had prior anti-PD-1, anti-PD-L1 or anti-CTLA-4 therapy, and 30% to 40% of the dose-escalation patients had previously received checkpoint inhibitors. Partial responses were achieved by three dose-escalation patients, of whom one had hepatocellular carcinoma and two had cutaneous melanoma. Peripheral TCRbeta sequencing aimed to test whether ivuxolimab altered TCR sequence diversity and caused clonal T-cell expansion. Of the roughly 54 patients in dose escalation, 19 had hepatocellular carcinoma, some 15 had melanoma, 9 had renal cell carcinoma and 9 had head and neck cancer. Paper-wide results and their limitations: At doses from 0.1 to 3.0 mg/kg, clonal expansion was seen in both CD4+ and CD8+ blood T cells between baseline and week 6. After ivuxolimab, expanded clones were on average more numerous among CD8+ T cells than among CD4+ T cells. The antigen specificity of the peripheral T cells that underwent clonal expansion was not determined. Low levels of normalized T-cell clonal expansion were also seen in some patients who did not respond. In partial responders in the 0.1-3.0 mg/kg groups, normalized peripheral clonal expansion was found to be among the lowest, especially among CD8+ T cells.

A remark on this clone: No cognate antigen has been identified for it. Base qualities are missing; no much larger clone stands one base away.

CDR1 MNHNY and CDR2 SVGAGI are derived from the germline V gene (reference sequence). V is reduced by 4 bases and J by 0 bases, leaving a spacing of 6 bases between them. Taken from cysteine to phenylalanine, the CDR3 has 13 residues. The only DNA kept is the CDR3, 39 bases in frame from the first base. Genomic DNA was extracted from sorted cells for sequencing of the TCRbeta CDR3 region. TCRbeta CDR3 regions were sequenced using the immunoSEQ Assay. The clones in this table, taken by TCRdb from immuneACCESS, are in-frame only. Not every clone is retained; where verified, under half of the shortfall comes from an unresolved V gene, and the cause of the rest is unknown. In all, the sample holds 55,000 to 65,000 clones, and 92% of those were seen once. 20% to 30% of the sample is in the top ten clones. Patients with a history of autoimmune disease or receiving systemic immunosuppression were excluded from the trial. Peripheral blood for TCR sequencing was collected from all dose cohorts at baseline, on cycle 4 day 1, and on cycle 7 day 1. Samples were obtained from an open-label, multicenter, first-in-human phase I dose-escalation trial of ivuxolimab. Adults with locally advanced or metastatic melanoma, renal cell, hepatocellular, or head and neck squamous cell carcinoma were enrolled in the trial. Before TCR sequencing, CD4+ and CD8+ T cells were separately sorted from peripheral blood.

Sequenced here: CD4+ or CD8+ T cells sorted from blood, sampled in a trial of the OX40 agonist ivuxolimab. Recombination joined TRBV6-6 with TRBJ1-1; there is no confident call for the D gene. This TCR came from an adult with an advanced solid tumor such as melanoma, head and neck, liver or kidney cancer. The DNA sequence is TGTGCCAGCAGTTTGGGGATGAACACTGAAGCTTTCTTT. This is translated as CASSLGMNTEAFF.